The 10 T cell receptor beta chains below all came from one sample that was sequenced in a study of blood T cell repertoires in COVID-19. TCRdb's table, derived via immunoSEQ multiplex PCR, lists solely in-frame clones and lacks some. The sample includes about 160,000 clones, 79% seen only once; the top ten take 7% to 10%. The sample consisted of peripheral blood. The origin of the receptors is a woman aged 55-69 years with COVID-19, enrolled during active disease.

At least ten counts were recorded for this clone. J is TRBJ2-7 and V is TRBV21-1; TRBD2 was called by the table and not checked on the DNA. TRBV21-1 is a pseudogene locus. This CDR3 contains 14 residues. The CDR3 sequence is CASSTRGVVYEQYV. For the CDR3, the DNA is TGTGCCAGCAGCACCCGGGGAGTGGTCTACGAGCAGTACGTC.

This clone was seen a few times. This rearrangement joins TRBV7-2 to TRBJ1-1, with 9 bases identical to TRBD1. The junction had 4 bases not matched to a gene; V was cut back by 1 base and J by 7 bases. Germline V CDR1 and CDR2: SGHTA, FQGNSA. The CDR3 spans 14 residues. The CDR3 DNA is TGTGCCAGCAGCTTAGGAGGGGGACAGGGTGAAGCTTTCTTT. Translated, it gives CASSLGGGQGEAFF.

The chain is built from TRBV5-4 and TRBJ1-2; D unresolved. This CDR3 has 15 residues. CDR1 is SGHNT and CDR2 is YYREEE in the germline V gene (reference sequence). V was cut by 6 bases and J by 8 bases, with 23 bases left in between. CDR3 region: CASTLEGLGKAGYTF. In DNA form, the CDR3 reads TGTGCCAGCACCCTTGAGGGCCTGGGGAAGGCCGGCTACACCTTC.

This chain uses TRBV29-1 with TRBJ1-4; D gene unclear. Germline V gives CDR1 SQVTM, CDR2 ANQGSEA. Trimming left V 5 bases short and J 8 bases short, with 12 bases between. The CDR3 totals 12 residues. This CDR3 is CSVPTSGEKLFF. Here the CDR3 DNA reads TGCAGCGTTCCTACTAGTGGGGAAAAACTGTTTTTT.

The chain joins TRBV6-2 or TRBV6-3 to TRBJ2-7; D remains ambiguous. The V gene lost 3 bases and the J gene lost 4 bases, with 4 bases spanning the gap. There are 11 residues in the CDR3. The germline CDR1 and CDR2 sequences are MNHEY and SVGEGT. The CDR3 loop is CASSYVYEQYF. The CDR3 DNA reads as TGTGCCAGCAGTTATGTATACGAGCAGTACTTC.

This clone was recorded a few times. The CDR3 sequence is CASSQGGVNEKLFF. DNA of the CDR3: TGTGCCAGCAGTCAAGGGGGAGTAAATGAAAAACTGTTTTTT. This chain joins TRBV28 and TRBJ1-4; a possible D gene is TRBD1 (6 bases). The germline V and J ends were trimmed by 5 bases and 5 bases, with 12 bases remaining between them. The CDR3 has 14 amino acids. Germline V gene lookup returns CDR1 MDHEN and CDR2 SYDVKM.

The chain carries TRBV2 and TRBJ2-7, with TRBD2 matching 11 bases. This CDR3 region has 15 residues. J lost 7 bases, V lost 4 bases, and 9 bases had no gene match. Germline V lookup: CDR1 SNHLY, CDR2 FYNNEI. The CDR3 loop reads CASSVGTSGPDEQYF. The CDR3 nucleotides read TGTGCCAGCAGTGTCGGGACTAGCGGTCCCGATGAGCAGTACTTC.

This rearrangement joins TRBV19 to TRBJ1-6; D perhaps matches TRBD1 (6 bases). CDR1 and CDR2 (germline): LNHDA, SQIVND (reference sequence). Between the trimmed V and J ends, which lost 5 bases and 5 bases, there was a span of 10 bases. The CDR3 runs 14 residues. CDR3 coding DNA: TGTGCCAGTAGTGGACAGATACATAATTCACCCCTCCACTTT. Amino acid sequence: CASSGQIHNSPLHF.

This chain uses TRBV4-1 with TRBJ2-6, with D possibly being TRBD2 (5 bases). V was shortened by 0 bases and J by 1 base, with 10 bases between the two germline ends. Looked up from germline, CDR1 is MGHRA and CDR2 is YSYEKL. This CDR3 is 17 amino acids long. The DNA for the CDR3 is TGCGCCAGCAGCCAAGATCCGTGGGAGTCTGGGGCCAACGTCCTGACTTTC. It codes for CASSQDPWESGANVLTF.

This rearrangement joins TRBV7-9 to TRBJ1-3; TRBD1 is a possible D gene (6 bases). CDR1 and CDR2 from the germline V gene are SEHNR and FQNEAQ (reference sequence). The length of the CDR3 is 13 residues. V was pared by 6 bases and J by 6 bases, with 12 bases between. The CDR3 nucleotides are TGTGCCAGCAGTCCGGGACAACTAAACACCATATATTTT. This sequence encodes CASSPGQLNTIYF.